This T cell receptor (beta chain) was sequenced during a study of T-cell reconstitution after alpha-beta-depleted transplantation in children. The CDR3 is 14 residues long. Germline assignment: CDR1 MNHEY and CDR2 SMNVEV (reference sequence). V lost 6 bases and J lost 1, with 12 bases in between. Molecular barcoding with unique molecular identifiers was used for the TCRbeta library. MiXCR, applied by TCRdb to the PCR reads, yields one record per CDR3 protein. Of 250,000 to 350,000 distinct CDR3 sequences listed, about 10% were seen once; the top ten hold around 9.1%. This clonotype came up a few times.

This TCR came from a human donor who donated a stem cell graft to a child with SCID. The gene calls are TRBV27 and TRBJ1-1; D perhaps matches TRBD1 (5 bases). The material was PBMCs from the stem cell graft donor, obtained from the stem cell graft. For the CDR3, the DNA is TGTGCCAGCAGCCTGGGGGGACCGAACACTGAAGCTTTCTTT. Translating it yields CASSLGGPNTEAFF.